Following are 8 T cell receptor beta chains from one sample sequenced in a study of shared clonotypes between healthy human individuals (dated by TCRdb to about 2020). Library preparation was by the immunoSEQ multiplex PCR assay. Sourced from immuneACCESS, this table was stored by TCRdb with only in-frame sequences that have V and J called. A share of the clones is absent; for the studies checked, an unresolved V gene accounts for under half, and the remainder has no known explanation. Across this sample there are about 2.3 million clones, with around 92% seen only once. The ten largest account for 0.37% of the sample. Specimen: naive CD4+ T cells from PBMCs. The cell subset or site label here, explained by the study, means: CD45RA+ positively selected. These receptors were collected from a man aged 18 to 29 in good health. Some clones in this sample may be carry-over from other donors' samples.

This rearrangement joins TRBV7-9 to TRBJ2-3, with 13 bases aligning to TRBD2. CDR1 and CDR2 (germline): SEHNR, FQNEAQ (reference sequence). Losses at the gene ends were 5 bases for V and 6 bases for J; bases not matched to a gene: 5. This CDR3 region has 15 residues. CDR3 loop: CASSRLAGGSDTQYF. CDR3 DNA sequence: TGTGCCAGCAGCCGACTAGCGGGAGGATCGGATACGCAGTATTTT.

The table lists this clone with a few counts. The sample carries other DNA sequences with the same CDR3. The chain recombines TRBV28 with TRBJ1-2; possibly TRBD1 for D (5 bases). V dropped 5 bases and J dropped 2 bases, with 12 bases sitting between them. This CDR3 has 14 amino acids. Germline-derived CDR1 and CDR2 are MDHEN and SYDVKM. The CDR3 sequence is CASSPPGRNYGYTF. CDR3 coding DNA: TGTGCCAGCAGTCCACCGGGACGGAACTATGGCTACACCTTC.

This clone was observed a single time. The chain joins TRBV6-6 to TRBJ2-7, with 10 nucleotides matching TRBD2. Germline CDR1 is MNHNY and CDR2 is SVGAGI (reference sequence). The CDR3 contains 14 residues. J lost 7 bases, V lost 5 bases, and 8 bases had no gene match. The CDR3 spells CASSRGLAVGEQYF. The CDR3, as DNA: TGTGCCAGCAGTCGCGGACTAGCGGTGGGAGAGCAGTACTTC.

In nucleotides, the CDR3 is TGTGCCAGCAGCTGGCGGGCAGGCGAGCAGTACTTC. The encoded protein is CASSWRAGEQYF. The J gene is TRBJ2-7, the V gene TRBV7-2; TRBD2 is a possible D gene (5 bases). Trimming left V 4 bases short and J 6 bases short, with 10 bases between. CDR3 length: 12 residues. Germline-derived CDR1 and CDR2 are SGHTA and FQGNSA.

The genes are TRBV5-6 and TRBJ2-5; TRBD1 agrees at 10 bases. CDR1 and CDR2 (germline): SGHDT, YYEEEE. The V gene end was trimmed by 3 bases and the J gene end by 11 bases; junction bases not matched to a gene: 19. The CDR3 covers 17 residues. The CDR3 sequence: CASSWRDRGYGGLGQYF. The CDR3 bases are TGTGCCAGCAGCTGGCGGGACAGGGGATACGGAGGTTTGGGGCAGTACTTC.

The chain links TRBV5-4 to TRBJ2-1; tentative D call: TRBD2 (6 bases). Germline loops: CDR1 SGHNT, CDR2 YYREEE (reference sequence). This CDR3 contains 15 residues. Trimming took off 0 bases at V and 8 bases at J, with 15 bases between the two ends. For the CDR3, the DNA is TGTGCCAGCAGCTTGGATAGCGGAGGGATCCATGAGCAGTTCTTC. This codes for CASSLDSGGIHEQFF.

The chain has TRBV5-4 and TRBJ2-7; a weak D match, TRBD2 (6 bases). Germline V gene sequence: CDR1 SGHNT, CDR2 YYREEE (reference sequence). This CDR3 spans 14 amino acids. Trimming shortened V by 4 bases and J by 2 bases, and 13 bases separated the two germline ends. The CDR3 DNA follows: TGTGCCAGCAGCCCGACTAGAAACCCCTACGAGCAGTACTTC. As protein: CASSPTRNPYEQYF.

The rearrangement uses TRBV28 and TRBJ2-3; tentatively, D is TRBD2 (6 bases). Trimming removed 2 bases at V and 5 bases at J, with 14 bases between. The CDR3 runs to 15 residues. Per the germline V gene, CDR1 is MDHEN and CDR2 is SYDVKM. CDR3 bases: TGTGCCAGCAGTTTAAGGCCAGTGGGAGGAGATACGCAGTATTTT. Translating gives CASSLRPVGGDTQYF. The whole variable domain, filled in from reference TRBV28 and TRBJ2-3, reads DVKVTQSSRYLVKRTGEKVFLECVQDMDHENMFWYRQDPGLGLRLIYFSYDVKMKEKGDIPEGYSVSREKKERFSLILESASTNQTSMYLCASSLRPVGGDTQYFGPGTRLTVL.